The entry that follows covers one T cell receptor (beta chain) sequence. As yet, its antigen is unknown. Healthy people donating bone marrow made up the donors. This sample was included in a study of cytomegalovirus exposure and HLA in healthy donors. Study findings and constraints: Presence/absence analysis assumed near-uniform sequencing depth across donors. In vitro assays verified that a few CMV-associated chains recognized CMV antigens specifically.

The germline gives CDR1 LNHNV, CDR2 YYDKDF (reference sequence). The CDR3 runs to 15 residues. V was pared by 9 bases and J by 6 bases, with 12 bases of the junction left unmatched. This PCR relied on a set of 60 Vbeta primers and 13 Jbeta primers. Original processing notes: About 11 million of some 80 million unique TCR beta chains were shared, per a later count. Produced via immunoSEQ multiplex PCR; TCRdb's table is partial and in-frame only. That table gives V, J and clone size, and the DNA gave D and trimming. The data contain 150,000 to 200,000 clones, roughly three quarters of them singletons. Sequences were obtained from PBMCs. The source of this sequence is a woman between 45 and 60 years old in good health and CMV-seronegative. The chain joins TRBV15 to TRBJ2-7, with TRBD1 matching 12 bases. CDR3 sequence (DNA): TGTGCCACACGGTCCGGGACAGGGGGCTCTCCCGAGCAGTACTTC. It encodes CATRSGTGGSPEQYF.